These 10 T cell receptor beta chains were sequenced from one sample in a study of blood T cells in healthy people across ages. Using a J-beta primer mix together with a sample-barcoded 5' primer, a second PCR was run for roughly 6 to 12 cycles. TCRdb used MiXCR to reprocess the 5' RACE reads, holding one entry per CDR3 protein. The sample shows hundreds of thousands of distinct CDR3 sequences, about 42% of them seen only once. Specimen: blood. These receptors were collected from an older woman in good health.

This clonotype was observed many times. The genes are TRBV4-2 and TRBJ2-5; 13 nucleotides match TRBD2. The germline V gene has CDR1 LGHNA and CDR2 YNFKEQ. V lost 1 base and J lost 7; bases outside the gene matches: 12. The CDR3 is 18 amino acids. The CDR3 bases are TGTGCCAGCAGCCAAGCTACTTCCAGGACTAGCGGGAGAGGGACCCAGTACTTC. Translated, it gives CASSQATSRTSGRGTQYF.

This chain joins TRBV2 and TRBJ1-1; TRBD1 might be the D (6 bases). The V end was cut by 6 bases, the J end by 3 bases, with 11 bases between. Per germline, CDR1 SNHLY and CDR2 FYNNEI. The CDR3 loop spans 13 amino acids. CDR3 sequence (DNA): TGTGCCAGCAGACTAGGACAGTACACTGAAGCTTTCTTT. Its protein product is CASRLGQYTEAFF.

V is TRBV5-1 and J is TRBJ2-5, with D maybe TRBD2 (5 bases). Germline V lookup: CDR1 SGHRS, CDR2 YFSETQ. V was pared by 0 bases and J by 4 bases, with 10 bases between. The CDR3 is made up of 14 amino acids. Here the CDR3 DNA reads TGCGCCAGCAGCTTGGCCGGGATAGGAGAGACCCAGTACTTC. It yields the protein CASSLAGIGETQYF.

This clonotype was detected ten times or more. The chain has TRBV20-1 and TRBJ1-5; 7 bases align to TRBD1. J was trimmed by 3 bases and V by 4 bases; bases with no gene match: 3. CDR1 and CDR2 from the germline V gene are DFQATT and SNEGSKA (reference sequence). The length of the CDR3 is 13 residues. The CDR3 nucleotides are TGCAGTGCTAACAGGGGACTCAATCAGCCCCAGCATTTT. This codes for CSANRGLNQPQHF.

The rearrangement joins TRBV30 to TRBJ2-2; D is uncertain. The ends were cut back, 4 bases at V and 6 bases at J, with 6 bases in the middle. CDR1 is GTSNPN and CDR2 is SVGIG in the germline V gene (reference sequence). This CDR3 region has 11 residues. The CDR3 DNA follows: TGTGCCTGGAAGTTGCCCGGGGAGCTGTTTTTT. It yields the protein CAWKLPGELFF.

This sequence joins TRBV4-3 and TRBJ2-4; unclear D gene. With 0 bases removed from V and 4 bases from J, the gap between germline ends came to 19 bases. Germline V gene sequence: CDR1 LGHNA, CDR2 YSLEER. This CDR3 has 18 residues. The CDR3 sequence: CASSQEVMGRTEKNIQYF. Here the CDR3 DNA reads TGCGCCAGCAGCCAAGAGGTAATGGGCAGGACGGAGAAAAACATTCAGTACTTC.

This clonotype has more than one count but fewer than ten. The gene calls are TRBV3-1 and TRBJ2-4, with TRBD2 matching 7 bases. This CDR3 has 15 amino acids. V was pared by 4 bases and J by 0 bases, with 3 bases of the junction left unmatched. CDR1 is LGHDT, CDR2 YNNKEL, per germline (reference sequence). CDR3: CASSPSGVAKNIQYF. The DNA for the CDR3 is TGTGCCAGCAGCCCTAGCGGAGTAGCCAAAAACATTCAGTACTTC.

As for this clonotype: A much larger clone lies one base from this, so it may be a read error. This chain connects TRBV28 to TRBJ2-1; 9 bases are a match to TRBD2. This CDR3 is 15 amino acids long. Germline CDR1 reads MDHEN; CDR2 reads SYDVKM. The J segment lost 2 bases and the V segment lost 6 bases, leaving 5 bases of the junction unmatched. The CDR3 nucleotides are TGTGCCAGCAGCCGGACTAGCGTGGCCTACAATGAGCAGTTCTTC. As protein: CASSRTSVAYNEQFF.

The CDR3 reads CASSLPPYGYTF. The DNA of the CDR3 is TGTGCCAGCAGCCTGCCCCCTTATGGCTACACCTTC. This sequence joins TRBV28 and TRBJ1-2; the D is unclear. The V end lost 6 bases, the J end lost 5 bases, and 10 bases lay between the germline ends. The CDR3 length is 12 residues. In germline, CDR1 is MDHEN, CDR2 SYDVKM.

The rearrangement joins TRBV29-1 to TRBJ2-4, with 14 bases aligning to TRBD2. Gene TRBJ2-7 matches the end of the DNA better, so the J call may be wrong. The V gene's germline CDR1 is SQVTM and CDR2 ANQGSEA. This CDR3 region has 14 residues. CDR3 DNA: TGCAGCGTTGGAGGGACTAGCGGGAGCTACGAGCAGTACTTC. It codes for CSVGGTSGSYEQYF.